This TCR beta chain was found in a study of T cells after yellow fever vaccination. Overall study results and limits: Most primary-vaccination clones recurred post-booster (under 98% CD4, around 86% CD8). Sorted repertoires could include abundant contaminating clonotypes from bulk cells.

This CDR3 is 13 amino acids long. Germline V gives CDR1 SNHLY, CDR2 FYNNEI. Trimming took off 6 bases at V and 8 bases at J, with 16 bases between the two ends. TCRdb reprocessed the 5' RACE reads with MiXCR, giving one entry per CDR3 protein. The sample holds some 300,000 distinct CDR3 sequences; 7.5% to 9% are singletons and the top ten take around 3.4%. About this clonotype itself: Its specificity is unknown.

This chain links TRBV2 with TRBJ1-2; D possibly corresponds to TRBD1 (5 bases). The TCR was taken from a man younger than 30 who received the YFV17D yellow fever vaccine. Sequencing used CD4+ T cells sorted from PBMCs, obtained 5 days after the yellow fever booster vaccination. The CDR3 loop reads CASSAGTTLGYTF. CDR3 bases: TGTGCCAGCAGCGCCGGGACGACGTTGGGCTACACCTTC.